The 30 T cell receptor beta chains presented below share a single source sample, sequenced in a study of blood T cell repertoires in COVID-19. Using immunoSEQ multiplex PCR, the repertoire was profiled, and TCRdb retains in-frame clones only, with some absent. Among about 71,000 clones listed, approximately 83% were seen once. Sample: peripheral blood. Every receptor here comes from a man younger than 45 with COVID-19, enrolled during active disease.

This clone was picked up one time. The chain joins TRBV11-2 to TRBJ2-2; D might be TRBD2 (6 bases). CDR1 SGHAT and CDR2 FQNNGV come from the germline V gene. This CDR3 spans 15 amino acids. V lost 5 bases and J lost 0, with 10 bases in between. In nucleotides, the CDR3 is TGTGCCAGCAGCACGGGACTTACGAACACCGGGGAGCTGTTTTTT. Its protein product is CASSTGLTNTGELFF.

This chain connects TRBV4-1 to TRBJ2-3; TRBD1 agrees at 9 bases. V was clipped by 4 bases and J by 0 bases; unmatched bases: 5. Germline loops: CDR1 MGHRA, CDR2 YSYEKL. The CDR3 has 16 amino acids. The CDR3 loop reads CASSRGTGSSTDTQYF. DNA of the CDR3: TGCGCCAGCAGCCGAGGGACAGGGAGTAGCACAGATACGCAGTATTTT.

The chain has TRBV24-1 and TRBJ2-3; TRBD1 aligns across 7 bases. Per the germline V gene, CDR1 is KGHDR and CDR2 is SFDVKD. The CDR3 extends over 14 amino acids. Trimming removed 4 bases from V and 2 bases from J; junction bases left unmatched: 2. CDR3 residues: CATSETGTTDTQYF. The DNA for the CDR3 is TGTGCCACCAGTGAGACAGGGACCACAGATACGCAGTATTTT.

This chain joins TRBV7-2 and TRBJ1-2; TRBD1 might be the D (5 bases). The germline V and J ends were trimmed by 2 bases and 2 bases, with 6 bases remaining between them. CDR1 is SGHTA and CDR2 is FQGNSA in the germline V gene. The CDR3 has 13 residues. Written as DNA, the CDR3 is TGTGCCAGCAGCTTACCAGGGAACTATGGCTACACCTTC. Translating it yields CASSLPGNYGYTF.

V gene TRBV27 combines with J gene TRBJ2-3; 8 bases fit TRBD1. The V and J ends lost 8 bases and 3 bases, in that order; junction bases with no gene match: 10. From germline, CDR1 is MNHEY and CDR2 SMNVEV (reference sequence). This CDR3 has 15 amino acids. CDR3 loop: CASAGGVVGTDTQYF. The CDR3 DNA is TGTGCCAGCGCAGGGGGCGTCGTAGGTACAGATACGCAGTATTTT.

This clone was detected a few times. The rearrangement uses TRBV28 and TRBJ1-1, with a possible D match to TRBD1 (6 bases). Germline CDR1 and CDR2: MDHEN and SYDVKM. The CDR3 consists of 15 residues. V was pared by 2 bases and J by 2 bases, with 12 bases between. CDR3 loop: CASSLRGSPNTEAFF. The CDR3 region has the DNA TGTGCCAGCAGTTTAAGGGGGTCGCCCAACACTGAAGCTTTCTTT.

The chain carries TRBV29-1 and TRBJ1-2; TRBD1 agrees at 12 bases. V gave up 7 bases and J gave up 5 bases; unmatched junction bases: 5. The CDR3 loop spans 13 amino acids. Germline V CDR1 and CDR2: SQVTM, ANQGSEA. CDR3 sequence: CSAGDRGPYGYTF. CDR3 bases: TGCAGCGCCGGGGACAGGGGGCCTTATGGCTACACCTTC.

The V call is TRBV28, the J call TRBJ1-5; possible D gene TRBD1, 5 bases. CDR1 is MDHEN, CDR2 SYDVKM, per germline. The CDR3 runs 13 residues. V lost 6 bases and J lost 11, with 17 bases in between. The CDR3 loop reads CASSSGGTRSQHF. As DNA, the CDR3 is TGTGCCAGCAGCTCGGGGGGGACGCGGTCCCAGCATTTT.

V and J are TRBV3-1 (or the pseudogene TRBV3-2) and TRBJ2-3, with TRBD2 matching 8 bases. The CDR3 consists of 16 residues. Per germline, CDR1 LGHDT and CDR2 YNNKEL (reference sequence). V was pared by 0 bases and J by 4 bases, with 6 bases of the junction left unmatched. The DNA of the CDR3 is TGTGCCAGCAGCCAAGAAATCGGGAGGGCGGCAGATACGCAGTATTTT. It translates to CASSQEIGRAADTQYF.

By proportion, this clone is medium-sized. The chain uses TRBV19 and TRBJ2-3; TRBD2 matches at 13 bases. This CDR3 spans 14 amino acids. Losses at the gene ends were 6 bases for V and 4 bases for J; bases not matched to a gene: 1. Germline CDR1 and CDR2: LNHDA and SQIVND (reference sequence). The CDR3 DNA sequence: TGTGCCAGTAGGGGACTAGCGGGACCAGATACGCAGTATTTT. It encodes CASRGLAGPDTQYF.

This chain links TRBV2 with TRBJ2-7; TRBD1 aligns across 9 bases. The CDR3 is 14 amino acids. V gave up 5 bases and J gave up 2 bases; unmatched junction bases: 4. Germline CDR1 reads SNHLY; CDR2 reads FYNNEI. The CDR3 DNA reads TGTGCCAGCAGTCCCCGACAGGGGGCCTACGAGCAGTACTTC. It translates to CASSPRQGAYEQYF.

Note on this clone: The same CDR3 is also encoded by other DNA sequences in this sample. The chain links TRBV6-5 to TRBJ1-5, with D possibly matching TRBD1 (5 bases). The CDR3 is 13 residues long. Germline loops: CDR1 MNHEY, CDR2 SVGAGI. Trimming removed 6 bases at V and 2 bases at J, with 8 bases between. CDR3 sequence reads: CASSRGGNQPQHF. The CDR3 DNA follows: TGTGCCAGCAGCCGGGGGGGCAATCAGCCCCAGCATTTT.

The chain has TRBV14 and TRBJ1-3; unclear D gene. V was pared by 4 bases and J by 2 bases, with 6 bases between. In germline, CDR1 is SGHDN, CDR2 FVKESK. This CDR3 contains 13 residues. CDR3 DNA: TGTGCCAGCAGCCGGCGGGCTGGAAACACCATATATTTT. This codes for CASSRRAGNTIYF.

This chain connects TRBV6-5 to TRBJ1-2; D is undetermined. The germline gives CDR1 MNHEY, CDR2 SVGAGI. V lost 6 bases, J lost 6 bases, and 14 bases lay in between. The CDR3 is 13 residues long. The CDR3 region is CASSRPGSHGYTF. The DNA for the CDR3 is TGTGCCAGCAGCCGGCCGGGGAGCCATGGCTACACCTTC.

This clone was observed a handful of times. V gene TRBV11-2 combines with J gene TRBJ2-4; TRBD1 might be the D (8 bases). The ends were cut back, 3 bases at V and 0 bases at J, with 21 bases in the middle. Germline CDR1 and CDR2: SGHAT and FQNNGV. The CDR3 covers 19 residues. CDR3 residues: CASSFLKTGGGLAKNIQYF. DNA of the CDR3: TGTGCCAGCAGCTTTCTAAAAACAGGGGGAGGGTTAGCCAAAAACATTCAGTACTTC.

The CDR3 region is CASSLAPVQPQHF. In DNA, the CDR3 is TGTGCCAGCAGCTTAGCCCCCGTTCAGCCCCAGCATTTT. The V gene is TRBV7-2, the J gene TRBJ1-5, with unresolved D. The V gene lost 0 bases and the J gene lost 6 bases, with 6 bases spanning the gap. CDR3 length equals 13 residues. Germline values: CDR1 SGHTA, CDR2 FQGNSA.

The rearrangement links TRBV5-5 to TRBJ1-2, with TRBD1 matching over 9 bases. There are 17 residues in the CDR3. Trimming at V came to 4 bases and at J to 6 bases, leaving 16 bases not matched to a gene. Germline-derived CDR1 and CDR2 are SGHKS and YYEKEE (reference sequence). The CDR3 nucleotides are TGTGCCAGCAGCCAGGGACAGGGAGTCGGGTGGTCCGATGGCTACACCTTC. Its protein product is CASSQGQGVGWSDGYTF.

The chain has TRBV5-1 and TRBJ2-3; TRBD2 matches at 13 bases. The CDR3 has 16 amino acids. The V and J ends lost 1 base and 4 bases, in that order; junction bases with no gene match: 3. The germline CDR1 and CDR2 sequences are SGHRS and YFSETQ. The CDR3 nucleotides read TGCGCCAGCAGCTTGAGGACTAGCGGGAGTTCAGATACGCAGTATTTT. Its translation is CASSLRTSGSSDTQYF. Variable domain in full (rest from reference TRBV5-1 and TRBJ2-3): KAGVTQTPRYLIKTRGQQVTLSCSPISGHRSVSWYQQTPGQGLQFLFEYFSETQRNKGNFPGRFSGRQFSNSRSEMNVSTLELGDSALYLCASSLRTSGSSDTQYFGPGTRLTVL.

The rearrangement links TRBV18 to TRBJ1-1, with no clear D. The germline V gene has CDR1 KGHSH and CDR2 LQKENI. The CDR3 loop spans 14 amino acids. Trimming cost V 5 bases and J 3 bases, with 13 bases left between them. CDR3 amino acids: CASSEQRRDTEAFF. Here the CDR3 DNA reads TGTGCCAGCTCAGAACAGAGGAGGGACACTGAAGCTTTCTTT. Complete variable domain (other parts from reference TRBV18 and TRBJ1-1): NAGVMQNPRHLVRRRGQEARLRCSPMKGHSHVYWYRQLPEEGLKFMVYLQKENIIDESGMPKERFSAEFPKEGPSILRIQQVVRGDSAAYFCASSEQRRDTEAFFGQGTRLTVV.

J is TRBJ1-2 and V is TRBV5-4, with 7 bases aligning to TRBD1. The CDR3 is 14 residues long. The trim removed 0 bases at V and 7 bases at J, leaving 6 bases unmatched. Germline V gives CDR1 SGHNT, CDR2 YYREEE (reference sequence). The CDR3, as DNA: TGTGCCAGCAGCTTGGTAACAGGGGCGGGTGGCTACACCTTC. This translates into CASSLVTGAGGYTF.

This chain uses TRBV2 with TRBJ1-1; D is perhaps TRBD1 (5 bases). Germline V gene lookup returns CDR1 SNHLY and CDR2 FYNNEI. This CDR3 comprises 15 residues. Trimming pared 4 bases from V and 3 bases from J, leaving 15 bases between. CDR3 nucleotide sequence: TGTGCCAGCAGTGTTAGGGGCACTGCTTACACTGAAGCTTTCTTT. Translation gives CASSVRGTAYTEAFF.

Concerning this clone: Other DNA sequences in the same sample also yield this CDR3. The V and J genes are TRBV9 and TRBJ2-1, with 12 nucleotides matching TRBD2. V shed 2 bases, J shed 3 bases, and the junction held 0 bases outside the gene matches. Germline CDR1 reads SGDLS; CDR2 reads YYNGEE. This CDR3 contains 15 residues. The CDR3 DNA reads as TGTGCCAGCAGCGTGGGACTAGCGGGCTACAATGAGCAGTTCTTC. This encodes CASSVGLAGYNEQFF. Full variable domain (missing parts from reference TRBV9 and TRBJ2-1): DSGVTQTPKHLITATGQRVTLRCSPRSGDLSVYWYQQSLDQGLQFLIQYYNGEERAKGNILERFSAQQFPDLHSELNLSSLELGDSALYFCASSVGLAGYNEQFFGPGTRLTVL.

CDR3 nucleotide sequence: TGCAGTGGTATGACAGATACGCAGTATTTT. Its protein product is CSGMTDTQYF. The rearrangement uses TRBV20-1 and TRBJ2-3, with D hard to call. The germline V gene has CDR1 DFQATT and CDR2 SNEGSKA (reference sequence). The V gene lost 7 bases and the J gene lost 3 bases, with 5 bases spanning the gap. CDR3 size: 10 residues.

J is TRBJ1-2 and V is TRBV5-1; D is uncertain. There are 15 residues in the CDR3. CDR1 is SGHRS and CDR2 is YFSETQ in the germline V gene. V shed 4 bases and J shed 6 bases, with 19 bases lying between them. Here the CDR3 DNA reads TGCGCCAGCAGCGATTCCGGGTCTCTCCGCAATGGCTACACCTTC. It encodes CASSDSGSLRNGYTF.

The chain links TRBV5-1 to TRBJ1-4; tentative D call: TRBD1 (5 bases). The CDR3 totals 15 residues. V lost 0 bases and J lost 5, with 11 bases in between. Germline-derived CDR1 and CDR2 are SGHRS and YFSETQ. CDR3 sequence: CASSLARGRNEKLFF. The CDR3 DNA reads as TGCGCCAGCAGCTTGGCACGGGGGAGAAATGAAAAACTGTTTTTT.

The V gene is TRBV6-1, the J gene TRBJ2-7; 8 positions match TRBD2. The V gene end was trimmed by 7 bases and the J gene end by 1 base; junction bases not matched to a gene: 3. This CDR3 comprises 13 residues. From germline, CDR1 is MNHNS and CDR2 SASEGT. CDR3 in DNA: TGTGCCAGCACTACTAGCGGATCCTACGAGCAGTACTTC. Encoded protein: CASTTSGSYEQYF.

The genes are TRBV6-5 and TRBJ1-4, with D tentatively TRBD1 (6 bases). Trimming cost V 0 bases and J 8 bases, with 13 bases left between them. The CDR3 has 15 amino acids. CDR1 MNHEY and CDR2 SVGAGI come from the germline V gene. In DNA, the CDR3 is TGTGCCAGCAGTTACTCCGGGCAGGGGCTGGAAAAACTGTTTTTT. Encoded protein: CASSYSGQGLEKLFF.

The chain carries TRBV13 and TRBJ1-1; D gene unclear. Germline CDR1 and CDR2: PRHDT and FYEKMQ (reference sequence). V was clipped by 8 bases and J by 4 bases, with 17 bases between them. This CDR3 region has 14 residues. The CDR3 nucleotides read TGTGCCAGCGCGGGAGGACGGTCGAGCACTGAAGCTTTCTTT. Protein product: CASAGGRSSTEAFF.

The V and J genes are TRBV5-6 and TRBJ2-3; D is possibly TRBD1 (6 bases). The CDR3 totals 14 residues. Germline values: CDR1 SGHDT, CDR2 YYEEEE. Trimming pared 0 bases from V and 5 bases from J, leaving 10 bases between. The CDR3 protein is CASSLVAGVDTQYF. The CDR3 nucleotides read TGTGCCAGCAGCTTGGTGGCAGGGGTAGATACGCAGTATTTT.

The chain has TRBV27 and TRBJ2-7, with D possibly TRBD2 on 5 matching bases. The CDR3 has 13 amino acids. V shed 8 bases and J shed 3 bases, with 14 bases lying between them. Per the germline V gene, CDR1 is MNHEY and CDR2 is SMNVEV (reference sequence). CDR3 nucleotides: TGTGCCAGCCGTGAGGGCGGTCTCTACGAGCAGTACTTC. Its protein is CASREGGLYEQYF.